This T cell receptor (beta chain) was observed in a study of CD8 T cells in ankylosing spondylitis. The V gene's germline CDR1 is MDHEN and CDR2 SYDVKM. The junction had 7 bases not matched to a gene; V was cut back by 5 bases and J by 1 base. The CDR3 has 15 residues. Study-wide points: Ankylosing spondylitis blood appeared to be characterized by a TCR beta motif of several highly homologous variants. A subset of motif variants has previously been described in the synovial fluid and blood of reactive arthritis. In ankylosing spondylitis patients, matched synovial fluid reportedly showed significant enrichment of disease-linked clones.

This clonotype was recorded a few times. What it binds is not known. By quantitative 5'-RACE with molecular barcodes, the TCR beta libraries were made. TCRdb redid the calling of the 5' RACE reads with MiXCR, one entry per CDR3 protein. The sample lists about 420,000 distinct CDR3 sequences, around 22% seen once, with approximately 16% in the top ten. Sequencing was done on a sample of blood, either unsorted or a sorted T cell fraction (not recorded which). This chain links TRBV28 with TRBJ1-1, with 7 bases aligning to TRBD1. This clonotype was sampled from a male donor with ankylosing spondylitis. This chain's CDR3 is CASSPRQGGNTEAFF. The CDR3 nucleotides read TGTGCCAGCAGTCCGAGACAGGGAGGGAACACTGAAGCTTTCTTT.